These T cell receptor beta chains were read from a single sample in a study of CD8 T cells in Susac syndrome. TCRdb independently ran MiXCR on the immunoSEQ multiplex PCR reads; one entry per CDR3 protein. The sample shows approximately 300,000 distinct CDR3 sequences, 89% of them seen only once. Material: CD8+ T cells from PBMCs. The receptors derive from a human donor with multiple sclerosis. Both conserved end residues are part of each CDR3. Each record gives: J gene, V gene, clone size, D gene, CDR3 DNA, CDR3 protein. D genes are given only for firm matches. Some rows have no size entry. The others give once, few or many, or a class for an expanded clone.

j_gene: TRBJ2-2
v_gene: TRBV4-1
abundance: NA
d_gene: NA
CDR3nt: TGCGCCAGCAGGCTGATGGGGGGCTTGCCCGGGGAGCTGTTTTTT
CDR3aa: CASRLMGGLPGELFF

j_gene: TRBJ1-5
v_gene: TRBV10-3
abundance: once
d_gene: TRBD1
CDR3nt: TGTGCCATCAGTGAGTCGATACAGGGGGGCAATCAGCCCCAGCATTTT
CDR3aa: CAISESIQGGNQPQHF

j_gene: TRBJ2-2
v_gene: TRBV9
abundance: NA
d_gene: NA
CDR3nt: TGTGCCAGCAGCGGCCCGAACACCGGGGAGCTGTTTTTT
CDR3aa: CASSGPNTGELFF

j_gene: TRBJ2-3
v_gene: TRBV18
abundance: NA
d_gene: NA
CDR3nt: TGTGCCAGCTCATCTCCGGGGGTTGGTTCTAGCACAGATACGCAGTATTTT
CDR3aa: CASSSPGVGSSTDTQYF

j_gene: TRBJ2-5
v_gene: TRBV9
abundance: NA
d_gene: TRBD1
CDR3nt: TGTGCCAGCGGGACAGGGGGCTCGGAGACCCAGTACTTC
CDR3aa: CASGTGGSETQYF

j_gene: TRBJ2-1
v_gene: TRBV9
abundance: NA
d_gene: TRBD2
CDR3nt: TGTGCAAGCACGGGGACTAGCGGGAGGAATGAGCAGTTCTTC
CDR3aa: CASTGTSGRNEQFF

j_gene: TRBJ1-2
v_gene: TRBV25-1
abundance: NA
d_gene: NA
CDR3nt: TGTGCCAGCAGCACAGAGACTTCCTATGGCTACACCTTC
CDR3aa: CASSTETSYGYTF

j_gene: TRBJ2-7
v_gene: TRBV7-7
abundance: NA
d_gene: NA
CDR3nt: TGTGCTAGCAGCCCAGGGCTGGGGGGATACGGCTACGAGCAGTACTTC
CDR3aa: CASSPGLGGYGYEQYF

j_gene: TRBJ2-2
v_gene: TRBV24-1
abundance: NA
d_gene: TRBD2
CDR3nt: TGTGCCACCAGTGATTATGCCCAGCGGGAGAACACCGGGGAGCTGTTTTTT
CDR3aa: CATSDYAQRENTGELFF

j_gene: TRBJ1-1
v_gene: TRBV9
abundance: NA
d_gene: NA
CDR3nt: TGTGCCAGCAGCGAGGGCGGGGGGGTCACTGAAGCTTTCTTT
CDR3aa: CASSEGGGVTEAFF

j_gene: TRBJ2-1
v_gene: TRBV4-1
abundance: NA
d_gene: TRBD2
CDR3nt: TGCGCCAGCAGCCCCCATGGGACTAGCGGTCCCTACAATGAGCAGTTCTTC
CDR3aa: CASSPHGTSGPYNEQFF

j_gene: TRBJ2-7
v_gene: TRBV18
abundance: once
d_gene: NA
CDR3nt: TGTGCCAGCTCACCACCGGGCAGTCCTGCCTACGAGCAGTACTTC
CDR3aa: CASSPPGSPAYEQYF

j_gene: TRBJ2-7
v_gene: TRBV27
abundance: NA
d_gene: NA
CDR3nt: TGTGCCAGCAGTTTAAGGTCGGACCCGTACTACGAGCAGTACTTC
CDR3aa: CASSLRSDPYYEQYF

j_gene: TRBJ2-7
v_gene: TRBV6-6
abundance: NA
d_gene: NA
CDR3nt: TGTGCCAGCAGTTATACATCAGGGGTCTACGAGCAGTACTTC
CDR3aa: CASSYTSGVYEQYF

j_gene: TRBJ1-6
v_gene: TRBV4-1
abundance: NA
d_gene: NA
CDR3nt: TGCGCCAGCAGCCGCCTGGATTCACCCCTCCACTTT
CDR3aa: CASSRLDSPLHF

j_gene: TRBJ2-7
v_gene: TRBV5-4
abundance: NA
d_gene: TRBD1
CDR3nt: TGTGCCAGCAGCTTGGGGACAGGGAGGGAGCAGTACTTC
CDR3aa: CASSLGTGREQYF

j_gene: TRBJ2-2
v_gene: TRBV28
abundance: NA
d_gene: TRBD1
CDR3nt: TGTGCCAGCAGCTTGGCCGGACAGGTCCTCACCGGGGAGCTGTTTTTT
CDR3aa: CASSLAGQVLTGELFF

j_gene: TRBJ2-2
v_gene: TRBV19
abundance: NA
d_gene: NA
CDR3nt: TGTGCCAGTAGTACGCAGGGTCCCGGGCACACCGGGGAGCTGTTTTTT
CDR3aa: CASSTQGPGHTGELFF